The 22 T cell receptor beta chains below come from one sample, sequenced in a study of tumor-infiltrating lymphocytes in primary liver carcinoma (dated by TCRdb to the late 2010s). The sequencing machine was an Illumina HiSeq 2500. A constant-region primer and ProtoScript II reverse transcriptase were used to reverse-transcribe TCRbeta-specific cDNA from approximately 450 ng total RNA. Three nested multiplex PCR rounds, following a slightly modified ARM-PCR procedure, were used to build the TCRbeta libraries. The first two PCR rounds used multiplex TRBV1-TRBV30 forward primers with a Cbeta reverse primer, each for around 10 cycles. TCRdb trimmed the raw reads at Q25, called clones with MiXCR and kept productive beta chains. A single entry per CDR3 protein holds the most common genes and DNA from its merged rows. The sample includes just over 300,000 distinct CDR3 sequences, with 58% observed a single time. The ten most abundant clones make up about 15% of the sample.

Blood RNA was extracted from unsorted whole blood with TRIzol reagent; germline DNA came from the DNeasy Blood & Tissue kit. The sample comprised peripheral blood. The source is a woman aged 25 to 39 with primary liver carcinoma and hepatitis B virus infection.

Concerning this clonotype itself: This could be a read error, since a much larger clone is one nucleotide away. The J gene is TRBJ1-2, the V gene TRBV29-1; TRBD1 agrees at 7 bases. CDR3 length equals 14 residues. V lost 1 base to trimming and J lost 4 bases; unmatched junction nucleotides: 6. Germline-derived CDR1 and CDR2 are SQVTM and ANQGSEA. CDR3 bases: TGCAGCGTTGAAGGCTACAGGGGCGGCTATGGCTACACCTTC. Its translation: CSVEGYRGGYGYTF.

This clonotype was observed a handful of times. The V call is TRBV6-5, the J call TRBJ2-7; no clear D gene. Trimming stripped 4 bases from V and 3 bases from J, with 16 bases between. The CDR3 is made up of 15 amino acids. Germline CDR1 reads MNHEY; CDR2 reads SVGAGI. CDR3 amino acids: CASSFDRASYYEQYF. DNA for the CDR3: TGTGCCAGCAGTTTTGACCGGGCCTCGTACTACGAGCAGTACTTC.

This sequence joins TRBV6-4 and TRBJ1-5, with D possibly being TRBD1 (5 bases). Trimming shortened V by 0 bases and J by 6 bases, and 9 bases separated the two germline ends. The CDR3 spans 14 residues. CDR1 is MRHNA, CDR2 SNTAGT, per germline. The CDR3 DNA sequence: TGTGCCAGCAGTGACTCGACAGTAAGTCAGCCCCAGCATTTT. It specifies CASSDSTVSQPQHF.

The chain couples TRBV29-1 to TRBJ2-1, with D possibly TRBD2 on 6 matching bases. The CDR3 extends over 13 amino acids. Deletions cut 5 bases from V and 7 bases from J, with 15 bases between. Germline V lookup: CDR1 SQVTM, CDR2 ANQGSEA. CDR3 residues: CSVSRGTENEQFF. The CDR3, as DNA: TGCAGCGTTTCGCGCGGGACCGAGAATGAGCAGTTCTTC.

About this clonotype itself: Mismatch with germline at one junction end may stem from a read error. The chain uses TRBV5-1 and TRBJ2-3; 9 bases are a match to TRBD2. The CDR3 extends over 16 amino acids. Germline lookup yields CDR1 SGHRS and CDR2 YFSETQ. CDR3 nucleotide sequence: TGCACCAGCAGCTTGGAAGTAGCGGGAGAAACAGATACGCAGTATTTT. Encoded protein: CTSSLEVAGETDTQYF.

This chain uses TRBV6-5 with TRBJ1-2, with 10 bases that match TRBD1. Germline CDR1 is MNHEY and CDR2 is SVGAGI. The CDR3 length is 17 residues. V lost 10 bases to trimming and J lost 0 bases; unmatched junction nucleotides: 14. CDR3 in amino acids: CAIRDWDRGASNYGYTF. In nucleotides, the CDR3 is TGTGCCATCAGGGACTGGGACAGGGGTGCATCTAACTATGGCTACACCTTC.

The gene calls are TRBV6-1 and TRBJ1-3, with D uncertain. CDR1 is MNHNS and CDR2 is SASEGT in the germline V gene. V lost 7 bases, J lost 4 bases, and 23 bases lay in between. There are 17 residues in the CDR3. The CDR3 nucleotides are TGTGCCAGCATGGAGTTGAGTTCCCCGCATTCCGGAAACACCATATATTTT. Its protein product is CASMELSSPHSGNTIYF.

This clonotype was found a few times. The chain employs TRBV10-3 and TRBJ2-3; TRBD1 agrees at 12 bases. CDR3 length equals 15 residues. V trimming: 6 bases; J trimming: 5 bases; junction bases outside the gene matches: 6. Per germline, CDR1 ENHRY and CDR2 SYGVKD. CDR3 amino acids: CAISGDRGLLDTQYF. The CDR3 nucleotides are TGTGCCATCAGCGGGGACAGGGGGCTGCTAGATACGCAGTATTTT.

About this clonotype itself: This likely comes from a read error, as the CDR3 has no conserved phenylalanine or tryptophan at its end. The CDR3 DNA sequence: TGTGCCAGCAGTCCCTGGCTAGCGGCGTACAATGAGCAGTTCCTC. This codes for CASSPWLAAYNEQFL. This chain uses TRBV12-3 or TRBV12-4 with TRBJ2-1; TRBD2 matches at 7 bases. Unmatched junction bases numbered 8, after V lost 5 bases and J lost 4 bases. This CDR3 has 15 residues.

The chain links TRBV14 to TRBJ2-2, with 10 bases identical to TRBD2. Trimming at V came to 2 bases and at J to 5 bases, leaving 8 bases not matched to a gene. The V gene's germline CDR1 is SGHDN and CDR2 FVKESK. The CDR3 contains 17 residues. Here the CDR3 reads CASSQIGTSANTGELFF. CDR3 nucleotide sequence: TGTGCCAGCAGCCAAATCGGGACTAGCGCAAATACCGGGGAGCTGTTTTTT.

This clonotype was observed many times. The V and J genes are TRBV10-3 and TRBJ2-7; D unresolved. The CDR3 spans 13 residues. Trimming left V 5 bases short and J 4 bases short, with 12 bases between. The germline V gene has CDR1 ENHRY and CDR2 SYGVKD. CDR3 residues: CAISPAAGYEQYF. CDR3 in DNA: TGTGCCATCAGTCCTGCCGCCGGTTACGAGCAGTACTTC.

As for this clonotype: Being one base from a much bigger clone, this may be a read error. This chain connects TRBV6-5 to TRBJ1-6; D perhaps matches TRBD1 (5 bases). Germline V gene lookup returns CDR1 MNHEY and CDR2 SVGAGI. The CDR3 extends over 14 amino acids. CDR3 sequence (DNA): TGTGCCAGCAGCTCTGCGGGGTTCCGGGGACCCCCCCACTTT. Translated: CASSSAGFRGPPHF.

About this clonotype: At one of its ends the junction is not consistent with the germline gene, which may arise from a read error. The chain has TRBV6-5 and TRBJ1-2; D is possibly TRBD1 (6 bases). Germline V gene sequence: CDR1 MNHEY, CDR2 SVGAGI. The CDR3 runs to 11 residues. CDR3 sequence: CASKGEAGYAF. CDR3 bases: TGTGCCAGCAAGGGGGAGGCGGGCTACGCCTTC.

As regards this clonotype: One junction end disagrees with the germline gene, perhaps due to a read error. The rearrangement joins TRBV24-1 to TRBJ2-1; possible D gene TRBD1, 6 bases. The CDR3 has 13 amino acids. The germline V gene encodes CDR1 KGHDR and CDR2 SFDVKD. CDR3 region: CATWDTSYNEHFF. The DNA for the CDR3 is TGTGCCACCTGGGACACTTCCTACAATGAGCATTTCTTC.

There are many counts of this clonotype. V gene TRBV29-1 combines with J gene TRBJ1-2; TRBD1 matches 7 bases. Germline CDR1 SQVTM, CDR2 ANQGSEA. The V segment lost 6 bases and the J segment 0 bases; nucleotides outside the gene matches: 4. This CDR3 comprises 13 residues. In DNA, the CDR3 is TGCAGCGTCCGGGACAGCACTAACTATGGCTACACCTTC. Translating gives CSVRDSTNYGYTF.

A note on this clonotype: One end of the junction is discordant with germline, which a read error may explain. The chain has TRBV5-4 and TRBJ2-7; TRBD2 agrees at 10 bases. Germline V gives CDR1 SGHNT, CDR2 YYREEE (reference sequence). CDR3 size: 14 residues. The CDR3 spells CASSLGLAGHEQCF. For the CDR3, the DNA is TGTGCCAGCAGCTTGGGACTAGCGGGTCACGAGCAGTGCTTC.

On this clonotype itself: A much larger clone is a single base away; this may be a read error. The chain carries TRBV11-3 and TRBJ1-1; D gene uncertain. Trimming removed 5 bases at V and 4 bases at J, with 11 bases between. This CDR3 spans 13 amino acids. CDR1 is SGHNT, CDR2 YENEEA, per germline. CDR3 sequence reads: CASSTNRSTEAFF. The CDR3 nucleotides read TGTGCCAGCAGCACGAATAGAAGCACTGAAGCTTTCTTT.

Notes on this clonotype: Germline and junction disagree at one end, which may indicate a read error. This chain joins TRBV5-4 and TRBJ2-5; TRBD2 is a possible D gene (5 bases). This CDR3 has 15 residues. Germline lookup yields CDR1 SGHNT and CDR2 YYREEE (reference sequence). CDR3 protein: CAISPGFTEQETQYF. The CDR3 nucleotides are TGTGCCATCAGCCCGGGATTCACCGAACAAGAGACCCAGTACTTC.

A remark on this clonotype: This clone may be a read error of a much larger clone one base away. This sequence joins TRBV5-6 and TRBJ2-5, with a possible D match to TRBD2 (6 bases). The CDR3 consists of 17 residues. Germline CDR1 and CDR2: SGHDT and YYEEEE. V lost 0 bases and J 5 bases, leaving 20 bases between the germline ends. The CDR3 loop is CASSLGSRRAFFETQYF. Here the CDR3 DNA reads TGTGCCAGCAGCTTGGGCAGCAGGAGGGCCTTTTTTGAGACCCAGTACTTC.

In the case of this clonotype: Its ends do not fully match the called genes, so a read error is possible. The chain recombines TRBV10-2 with TRBJ2-5; the match to TRBD2 covers 7 bases. CDR1 is WSHSY and CDR2 is SAAADI in the germline V gene. The CDR3 totals 16 residues. The CDR3 DNA reads TGCGCCAGCAGTCTCAATCAGGGAGGGCGGCAAGAGACCCCGTACTTC. Translated: CASSLNQGGRQETPYF.

The chain employs TRBV7-3 and TRBJ1-2, with no clear D. Germline loops: CDR1 SGHTA, CDR2 FQGTGA. The length of the CDR3 is 13 residues. Trimming left V 3 bases short and J 5 bases short, with 10 bases between. This CDR3 reads CASSFADGYGYTF. The CDR3 DNA is TGTGCCAGCAGCTTCGCGGACGGATATGGCTACACCTTC.

Remarks on this clonotype: The conserved phenylalanine or tryptophan normally closing the CDR3 is absent here, so this likely arose from a read error. As DNA, the CDR3 is TGTGCCAGGAGCTTCGGCAGCTCAGAGGGCTACACCTCC. This sequence encodes CARSFGSSEGYTS. J is TRBJ1-2 and V is TRBV7-9; no clear D gene. The CDR3 sequence is 13 residues long. CDR1 is SEHNR and CDR2 is FQNEAQ in the germline V gene (reference sequence).